This T cell receptor (beta chain) appears in the sequencing data of a study of blood T cells in healthy people across ages. Study at large: Capturing about one barcoded beta molecule per two T cells was achieved by template switching.

Findings and caveats of the study: More naive CD4+ cells and higher diversity marked long-lived donors relative to aged donors.

CDR1 is GTSNPN and CDR2 is SVGIG in the germline V gene (reference sequence). The CDR3 sequence is 13 residues long. With regard to this clonotype: Its cognate antigen is unknown.

A sample-barcoded 5' primer and a J-beta primer mix were used in a second PCR of roughly 6 to 12 cycles. A single record per CDR3 protein comes from TCRdb applying MiXCR to the 5' RACE reads. This sample carries approximately 1,000,000 distinct CDR3 sequences, more than 40% of them seen once, and the ten largest clones take 15% to 20%. PBMCs, at least 7 million per sample, were isolated. The specimen was blood. V gene TRBV30 combines with J gene TRBJ2-5; the D gene could be TRBD1 or TRBD2 (6 bases each). The DNA end favors TRBJ2-7, so the J call may be wrong. This clonotype was obtained from a woman between 55 and 75 years old in good health. The CDR3 DNA reads as TGTGCCTGGAGGTTAAGGGGGGAAATCGAGCAGTACTTC. It yields the protein CAWRLRGEIEQYF.